Listed below are T cell receptor beta chains from one sample, sequenced in a study of graft-versus-host responses after intestinal transplantation. These receptors are not linked to any known antigen. Generated by immunoSEQ multiplex PCR, the TCRdb table keeps only in-frame clones and is missing some. The data contain some 100,000 clones, 80% to 95% of them singletons. The sample consisted of unstimulated CD8+ T cells sorted from spleen or lymph node cells, taken before transplant. The receptors here all came from a human donor who was the organ donor for an intestinal transplant. The CDR3 runs from the conserved cysteine through the conserved F or W. A D gene is named only where the DNA matches it firmly. Expanded clones are given a class, and other clones once, few, many or no size at all.

j_call,d_call,v_call,clone_size,cdr3_aa,cdr3_nt
TRBJ2-4,TRBD2,TRBV5-4,.,CASRVWGGTKNIQYF,TGTGCCAGCAGGGTCTGGGGGGGGACGAAAAACATTCAGTACTTC
TRBJ2-5,.,TRBV19,.,CASSIPDEGRKETQYF,TGTGCCAGTAGTATCCCCGATGAGGGTAGGAAAGAGACCCAGTACTTC
TRBJ2-3,.,TRBV13,.,CASSPSRGGTDTQYF,TGTGCCAGCAGCCCAAGCAGGGGGGGCACAGATACGCAGTATTTT
TRBJ2-7,TRBD2,TRBV7-6,.,CASSLLGLAGKHEQYF,TGTGCCAGCAGCCTTCTGGGACTAGCGGGGAAACACGAGCAGTACTTC
TRBJ1-1,TRBD1,TRBV9,.,CASRPTGGGTEAFF,TGTGCCAGCAGACCGACAGGGGGCGGAACTGAGGCTTTCTTT
TRBJ2-2,.,TRBV15,.,CATSCPTTTGLGSGELFF,TGTGCCACCAGCTGCCCCACGACTACGGGCCTCGGGTCCGGGGAGCTGTTTTTT
TRBJ2-3,TRBD2,TRBV7-9,.,CASSLPSSGTDTQYF,TGTGCCAGCAGCTTACCGAGTAGCGGGACAGATACGCAGTATTTT
TRBJ2-5,.,TRBV23-1,.,CASSPTGVEGTQYF,TGCGCCAGCAGTCCTACAGGGGTGGAGGGGACCCAGTACTTC
TRBJ1-1,TRBD1,TRBV7-6,once,CASSLVQHDRAGTEAFF,TGTGCCAGCAGCTTAGTGCAACACGACAGGGCGGGTACTGAAGCTTTCTTT
TRBJ2-7,TRBD1,TRBV28,once,CASSVGQSSYEQYF,TGTGCCAGCAGTGTGGGACAGAGCTCCTACGAGCAGTACTTC
TRBJ2-7,TRBD2,TRBV13,.,CASSLAGGAKTYEQYF,TGTGCCAGCAGCTTAGCGGGGGGGGCAAAAACCTACGAGCAGTACTTC
TRBJ2-5,TRBD1,TRBV28,.,CASSFRGQGLKGETQYF,TGTGCCAGCAGTTTCAGGGGACAGGGGCTTAAAGGGGAGACCCAGTACTTC
TRBJ2-3,TRBD1,TRBV2,once,CASTWTGSTDTQYF,TGTGCCAGCACGTGGACAGGGAGCACAGATACGCAGTATTTT
TRBJ1-5,TRBD1,TRBV19,.,CASSILGQGGNQPQHF,TGTGCCAGTAGTATCCTCGGACAGGGAGGCAATCAGCCCCAGCATTTT
TRBJ2-5,TRBD1,TRBV2,once,CASSKEDRGGETQYF,TGTGCCAGCTCAAAAGAAGACAGGGGAGGAGAGACCCAGTACTTC
TRBJ2-1,TRBD1,TRBV9,.,CASSPKTGQGGHNEQFF,TGTGCCAGCAGCCCCAAGACGGGACAGGGGGGACACAATGAGCAGTTCTTC
TRBJ2-7,TRBD2,TRBV7-6,.,CASSQSPSGYEQYF,TGTGCCAGCAGCCAATCCCCTAGCGGCTACGAGCAGTACTTC
TRBJ2-3,TRBD2,TRBV27,.,CASSQLKPSGTDTQYF,TGTGCCAGCAGCCAACTTAAACCTAGCGGTACGGATACGCAGTATTTT
TRBJ2-7,TRBD2,TRBV5-5,.,CASQGGLADNYEQYF,TGTGCCAGCCAAGGGGGACTAGCGGATAACTACGAGCAGTACTTC
TRBJ1-2,.,TRBV28,.,CASSSTAIDRTACGYTF,TGTGCCAGCAGTTCCACCGCTATCGACAGGACGGCTTGTGGCTACACCTTC
TRBJ2-5,.,TRBV7-8,.,CASSLVSYQETQYF,TGTGCCAGCAGCTTAGTGAGCTACCAAGAGACCCAGTACTTC
TRBJ1-2,.,TRBV7-9,.,CASSGDRRKVANYGYTF,TGTGCCAGCAGCGGTGACAGAAGAAAAGTAGCTAACTATGGCTACACCTTC
TRBJ1-4,TRBD1,TRBV4-1,.,CASRGTGGTNEKLFF,TGCGCCAGCAGGGGGACAGGGGGCACTAATGAAAAACTGTTTTTT
TRBJ1-1,.,TRBV12-5,.,CASGLARGGTEAFF,TGTGCTAGTGGTTTGGCCAGAGGAGGCACTGAAGCTTTCTTT
TRBJ1-5,.,TRBV19,.,CASSRGASNQPQHF,TGTGCCAGTAGTAGGGGAGCCAGCAATCAGCCCCAGCATTTT
TRBJ1-2,.,TRBV28,.,CASSPAIYGYTF,TGTGCCAGCAGCCCCGCTATATATGGCTACACCTTC
TRBJ2-7,.,TRBV6-5,.,CASSYSQGGEQYF,TGTGCCAGCAGTTACTCTCAGGGGGGCGAGCAGTACTTC
TRBJ2-3,.,TRBV27,.,CASSALDTDTQYF,TGTGCCAGCAGCGCACTTGACACAGATACGCAGTATTTT
TRBJ1-2,.,TRBV12-5,.,CASSTGGASGYTF,TGTGCTAGCTCCACGGGGGGGGCGAGTGGCTACACCTTC
TRBJ2-7,.,TRBV5-4,.,CASSRSRVSSPYEQYF,TGTGCCAGCAGCCGAAGCAGGGTATCCTCCCCCTACGAGCAGTACTTC
TRBJ1-3,.,TRBV18,once,CASSPGAPGPLSGNTIYF,TGTGCCAGCTCGCCTGGGGCACCAGGGCCCCTCTCTGGAAACACCATATATTTT
TRBJ1-6,.,TRBV27,.,CASSLSGGGNSPLHF,TGTGCCAGCAGTTTGTCGGGGGGAGGCAATTCACCCCTCCACTTT
TRBJ1-2,.,TRBV5-1,.,CASSLEPGVPGYTF,TGCGCCAGCAGCTTGGAGCCGGGGGTCCCTGGCTACACCTTC
TRBJ2-7,TRBD1,TRBV28,.,CASSPPRDRLSYEQYF,TGTGCCAGCAGTCCCCCCCGGGACAGACTTTCCTACGAGCAGTACTTC
TRBJ2-7,TRBD2,TRBV9,.,CASSPGGEDHEQYF,TGTGCCAGCAGCCCGGGGGGGGAGGACCACGAGCAGTACTTC
TRBJ2-7,TRBD1,TRBV29-1,.,CSVEDPQPGQGGPYEQYF,TGCAGCGTTGAAGATCCCCAACCGGGACAGGGGGGCCCCTACGAGCAGTACTTC
TRBJ2-1,TRBD2,TRBV27,once,CATIAGSSYNEQFF,TGTGCCACCATAGCGGGGAGCTCCTACAATGAGCAGTTCTTC
TRBJ2-7,TRBD1,TRBV28,.,CASSGTGGFTYEQYF,TGTGCCAGCAGTGGTACAGGGGGTTTCACCTACGAGCAGTACTTC
TRBJ2-1,.,TRBV6-5,.,CASSYRERVTYNEQFF,TGTGCCAGCAGTTACCGAGAGCGGGTTACGTACAATGAGCAGTTCTTC
TRBJ2-2,TRBD2,TRBV12-5,.,CASGFTFQTSGENTGELFF,TGTGCTAGTGGTTTTACCTTCCAGACTAGCGGGGAGAACACCGGGGAGCTGTTTTTT
TRBJ1-1,TRBD1,TRBV28,.,CASSSPGDRLAFF,TGTGCCAGCAGTTCCCCTGGGGACAGGCTGGCTTTCTTT
TRBJ1-4,TRBD1,TRBV7-9,.,CASSLVGRGLMTNEKLFF,TGTGCCAGCAGCTTAGTCGGCAGGGGGCTGATGACTAATGAAAAACTGTTTTTT
TRBJ2-5,.,TRBV10-3,.,CAISESWRVETQYF,TGTGCCATCAGTGAGTCTTGGCGGGTAGAGACCCAGTACTTC
TRBJ2-3,.,TRBV5-4,.,CASAGDEGVDTQYF,TGTGCCAGTGCGGGGGACGAGGGGGTAGATACGCAGTATTTT
TRBJ2-1,TRBD2,TRBV20-1,.,CRPGLSKFF,TGCAGACCGGGACTATCAAAGTTCTTC
TRBJ1-1,.,TRBV7-6,.,CASSSGGVNTEAFF,TGTGCCAGCAGCTCGGGGGGGGTGAACACTGAAGCTTTCTTT
TRBJ2-7,TRBD2,TRBV7-9,.,CASSLATSSPSYEQYF,TGTGCCAGCAGCTTAGCGACTAGCTCACCATCCTACGAGCAGTACTTC
TRBJ2-7,.,TRBV5-6,once,CASSFKEDYEQYF,TGTGCCAGCAGCTTCAAGGAGGACTACGAGCAGTACTTC
TRBJ2-7,.,TRBV13,.,CASSSSPGSSYEQYF,TGTGCCAGCAGCTCGTCTCCGGGAAGCTCCTACGAGCAGTACTTC
TRBJ2-1,.,TRBV19,.,CASSRVDNSYNEQFF,TGTGCCAGTAGTAGAGTCGACAACTCCTACAATGAGCAGTTCTTC
TRBJ2-5,.,TRBV10-3,.,CAISHDSQETQYF,TGTGCCATCAGCCACGACAGCCAAGAGACCCAGTACTTC
TRBJ1-1,TRBD1,TRBV25-1,.,CASTETGSPMNTEAFF,TGTGCCAGCACCGAGACAGGGTCACCGATGAACACTGAAGCTTTCTTT
TRBJ1-3,.,TRBV12-5,.,CASGSLWTARTHGNTIYF,TGTGCTAGTGGTTCACTATGGACAGCTCGAACCCATGGAAACACCATATATTTT
TRBJ1-2,.,TRBV6-5,.,CATSSGLYYGYTF,TGTGCCACCTCTTCAGGGCTGTACTATGGCTACACCTTC